This T cell receptor beta chain was identified during a study of blood T cells in healthy people across ages (dated by TCRdb to between 2014 and 2017). As for the study more broadly: Template switching captured roughly one uniquely barcoded TCR beta cDNA molecule per two T cells in model experiments. The study measured age-related changes in TCR beta repertoire diversity using deep sequencing normalized with unique cDNA molecular identifiers. Donors were grouped into four age groups: young (average roughly 17 years), middle-aged (less than 40), aged (around 56) and long-lived (around 80). To avoid experimental bias, donors of different ages were spread randomly across the sequencing lanes. Using the same blood draw, the study looked at two additional independent replicas of 1 million unique cDNA reads for two donors, one aged 18 to 29 and the other aged 80 or older.

Results and caveats for the whole study, not just this receptor: Conclusive comparison of naive and antigen-experienced compartments was prevented by the profiling of bulk unsorted PBMCs. Compared with the aged group, the long-lived group had more naive CD4+ T cells, fewer expanded clones and increased TCR diversity, suggesting age selection. A strong correlation was found between observed TCR beta diversity and the percentage of naive T cells measured by flow cytometry. The CMV infection status of donors was not known, potentially confounding age-related changes in expanded clonotypes. Observed TCR beta diversity per million T cells fell roughly linearly with age, and a significant reduction was already apparent by age roughly 41. Total diversity estimates from one million sequenced T cells were considered lower bounds and underestimates.

This clonotype showed up just a few times. Its antigen remains undetermined. Per-base qualities were not stored, and no clone one base away is much larger. Donors were a few dozen systemically healthy Caucasian individuals from Russia aged roughly 6 to 100 years. Each donor gave 8 to 10 milliliters of peripheral blood, drawn into EDTA-treated Vacutainer tubes. PBMCs were isolated by Ficoll-Paque density-gradient centrifugation, with at least 6 million obtained per sample. Total RNA was extracted from PBMCs with Trizol reagent, with at least 5 micrograms obtained per sample. For every donor, an aliquot of PBMCs went through flow cytometry to measure the percentages of naive CD45RAhigh/CD27high T cells. Library construction relied on 5' RACE. The data were produced on an Illumina HiSeq 2500. A second about 6 to 11 cycle PCR used a sample-barcoded 5' primer and a J-beta primer mix. A template-switch 5' adaptor carrying 12 random nucleotides introduced a unique molecular identifier onto each TCR beta cDNA molecule. At least 2.5 million CDR3-containing paired-end reads were obtained from each sample. First-strand cDNA was synthesized from all RNA with the Mint cDNA synthesis kit, primed by a TRBC-specific oligonucleotide. Following uracil-DNA glycosylase treatment, a first 18-cycle PCR with universal primers M1SS and BC2_uni_R was performed on all cDNA. In the original analysis: For normalization, 1 million high-quality reads, each with a distinct molecular identifier, were randomly selected from each sample. Instead of being binned into consensus sequences, reads that shared molecular identifiers were thrown out. MiTCR, run with a Q25 quality threshold and the strictest error-elimination algorithm, handled CDR3 identification, clonotype clustering and error correction. A nonparametric unseen species model with Euler transformation was used to estimate a lower bound on total TCR beta diversity. The public reads were reanalyzed by TCRdb: fastp trimming at Q25, MiXCR alignment, in-frame beta chains only. Rows with one shared CDR3 protein collapse into an entry with the most common genes and DNA. The V and J calls, along with clone size, are taken from TCRdb and not from the paper's own processing. In this sample the table shows some 1.5 million distinct CDR3 sequences, under 30% of which occur a single time. The top ten clonotypes cover roughly 8.2% of the sample.

CDR3 length: 15 amino acids, cysteine to phenylalanine. Left in the record is the CDR3 DNA by itself, 45 bases read in frame from the first base. V and J lose 1 base and 1 base, and a span of 8 bases separates them. This sequence was found in a woman aged 30 to 39 in good health. The V gene is TRBV12-3 or TRBV12-4 and the J gene is TRBJ2-1; too little of a D gene remains to name it. The source material was blood. The CDR3 here reads CASSLVHQSYNEQFF. The nucleotide sequence reads as follows: TGTGCCAGCAGTTTAGTACACCAATCCTACAATGAGCAGTTCTTC.